A selection of T cell receptor beta chains follows, all from one sample in a study of shared clonotypes between healthy human individuals. Profiled with immunoSEQ multiplex PCR; TCRdb holds only in-frame clones, not every one. Altogether almost 750,000 clones are present, approximately 72% being singletons, with the ten largest covering more than 1.5%. Sample: memory CD4+ T cells sorted from blood. These receptors were taken from a woman younger than 45 in good health. Each CDR3 is given with its conserved first and last residue. The order of the fields is V gene, CDR3 protein.

v_gene: TRBV5-1
CDR3aa: CASAWTSSSYEQYF

v_gene: TRBV6-6
CDR3aa: CASSYPEGTNEQYF

v_gene: TRBV7-6
CDR3aa: CASSLGLAGVQTQYF

v_gene: TRBV5-8
CDR3aa: CASSTGLAVTTDTQYF

v_gene: TRBV5-1
CDR3aa: CASRRTPARDGINYGYTF

v_gene: TRBV7-8
CDR3aa: CASSLAGAPGNTIYF

v_gene: TRBV7-9
CDR3aa: CASSPGIQFYEQYF

v_gene: TRBV29-1
CDR3aa: CSVGSEYQETQYF

v_gene: TRBV6-5
CDR3aa: CASSYTGQGEGEQYF

v_gene: TRBV5-1
CDR3aa: CASSSNRGSTDTQYF

v_gene: TRBV5-1
CDR3aa: CASTLGARPGETQYF

v_gene: TRBV2
CDR3aa: CASSPTYEQYF

v_gene: TRBV18
CDR3aa: CASSPGGNRDTEAFF

v_gene: TRBV2
CDR3aa: CASSRDSFYNQPQHF

v_gene: TRBV28
CDR3aa: CASRTRQGAGRGNQPQHF

v_gene: TRBV28
CDR3aa: CASSVLRGQKDGYTF

v_gene: TRBV19
CDR3aa: CASRPQGRVGQETQYF

v_gene: TRBV5-1
CDR3aa: CASSLGQLNTDTQYF

v_gene: TRBV11-2
CDR3aa: CASSSGPRGADTQYF

v_gene: TRBV2
CDR3aa: CASLTSTDTQYF

v_gene: TRBV6-6
CDR3aa: CASSPGQGNSGNTIYF

v_gene: TRBV7-2
CDR3aa: CASSSTGSSYNEQFF

v_gene: TRBV21-1
CDR3aa: CASRNELGSRPQHF

v_gene: TRBV28
CDR3aa: CASSLWAGGDTDTQYF

v_gene: TRBV7-9
CDR3aa: CASTQDEKGYTF

v_gene: TRBV11-2
CDR3aa: CASSLVGSRAYEQYF